This TCR beta chain emerged from a study of graft-versus-host responses after intestinal transplantation. The overall study: Isolated intestinal, liver-intestinal, or multivisceral transplants had been given to the recipients. Findings and limits, study-wide: Detected in recipient marrow were GvH clones, some of which were first observed in ileum or blood.

CDR1 LNHDA and CDR2 SQIVND come from the germline V gene (reference sequence). V gave up 3 bases and J gave up 4 bases; unmatched junction bases: 6. This CDR3 has 15 amino acids. With respect to this clone: Its matching antigen is unknown.

Sequencing was performed with immunoSEQ multiplex PCR; in TCRdb, only in-frame clones are kept and a portion is missing. Of nearly 45,000 clones in the sample, about 91% were seen once. The sample here was PBMCs, taken 524 days after transplant. The chain recombines TRBV19 with TRBJ1-5, with 7 positions matching TRBD1. This sequence was found in a human patient who received an intestinal transplant, so some T cells may come from the graft donor. DNA for the CDR3: TGTGCCAGTAGTATTGGGCAGGGGGGGAATCAGCCCCAGCATTTT. This encodes CASSIGQGGNQPQHF.